The 18 T cell receptor beta chains presented below share a single source sample, sequenced in a study of T cells in Graves' hyperthyroidism and ophthalmopathy. Amplified TCR beta CDR3 regions derived from RNA transcripts. First-round RT-PCR of the TCR CDR3 relied on the HTBI primer set. TCRdb processed the multiplex PCR reads anew with MiXCR; each CDR3 protein has one entry. The top ten hold about 8.3% of the sample, which has 610,000 or so distinct CDR3 sequences, 46% seen once. Sequenced input: peripheral blood or thyroid tissue (not recorded which). The receptors here all came from a woman under 30 with Graves' hyperthyroidism.

This chain joins TRBV20-1 and TRBJ2-7, with 9 bases identical to TRBD2. Trimming cost V 6 bases and J 5 bases; bases outside gene matches: 20. CDR1 and CDR2 (germline): DFQATT, SNEGSKA (reference sequence). The length of the CDR3 is 17 residues. CDR3 nucleotide sequence: TGCAGTGCGGAGGGGACAGCGGGAGGAAAGGGTCTAGACGAGCAGTACTTC. Encoded protein: CSAEGTAGGKGLDEQYF.

This clonotype came up once. The V call is TRBV10-3, the J call TRBJ1-1, with D uncertain. This CDR3 spans 14 amino acids. Germline CDR1 reads ENHRY; CDR2 reads SYGVKD. The V end lost 5 bases, the J end lost 4 bases, and 14 bases lay between the germline ends. CDR3 residues: CAISRDFLSTEAFF. In nucleotides, the CDR3 is TGTGCCATCAGTCGGGATTTTTTGAGCACTGAAGCTTTCTTT.

This clonotype was seen a few times. This may arise from a read error, as a much more abundant clone is one base away. The chain uses TRBV12-3 or TRBV12-4 and TRBJ1-1; TRBD1 matches 8 bases. This CDR3 comprises 15 residues. The CDR3 bases are TGTGCTAGTGGACGGACAGGGACCATGAGCACTGAAGCTTTCTTT. Translation: CASGRTGTMSTEAFF.

This clonotype was recorded at least ten times. This chain links TRBV3-1 with TRBJ1-5, with D tentatively TRBD1 (6 bases). CDR1 LGHDT and CDR2 YNNKEL come from the germline V gene (reference sequence). V was clipped by 5 bases and J by 4 bases, with 15 bases between them. The CDR3 totals 15 residues. CDR3 nucleotide sequence: TGTGCCAGCAGCTCGACAGGCCTACGAAATCAGCCCCAGCATTTT. Amino acid sequence: CASSSTGLRNQPQHF.

The gene calls are TRBV19 and TRBJ1-5; TRBD1 is a possible D gene (6 bases). CDR1 and CDR2 from the germline V gene are LNHDA and SQIVND (reference sequence). This CDR3 is built from 12 residues. V was cut by 6 bases and J by 9 bases, with 12 bases left in between. The CDR3 bases are TGTGCCAGTAGAGGGGGGAACGGGCCCCAGCATTTT. Its protein product is CASRGGNGPQHF.

Ten or more counts support this clonotype. This chain uses TRBV7-2 with TRBJ1-3, with a weak D call TRBD1 (6 bases). Deletions cut 6 bases from V and 4 bases from J, with 10 bases between. The germline V gene encodes CDR1 SGHTA and CDR2 FQGNSA. The CDR3 length is 13 residues. CDR3 DNA: TGTGCCAGCAGGGGGGGGCCCGGAAACACCATATATTTT. The encoded protein is CASRGGPGNTIYF.

The chain employs TRBV29-1 and TRBJ1-1, with TRBD1 identical over 8 bases. This CDR3 comprises 13 residues. V lost 6 bases, J lost 1 base, and 4 bases stayed unmatched. The V gene's germline CDR1 is SQVTM and CDR2 ANQGSEA. The CDR3 here is CSVAGQGNTEAFF. DNA of the CDR3: TGCAGCGTAGCCGGACAGGGGAACACTGAAGCTTTCTTT. Variable domain in full (rest from reference TRBV29-1 and TRBJ1-1): SAVISQKPSRDICQRGTSLTIQCQVDSQVTMMFWYRQQPGQSLTLIATANQGSEATYESGFVIDKFPISRPNLTFSTLTVSNMSPEDSSIYLCSVAGQGNTEAFFGQGTRLTVV.

The CDR3 spells CSVARGLAGGPETQYF. CDR3 sequence (DNA): TGCAGTGTCGCCCGAGGACTAGCGGGAGGGCCAGAGACCCAGTACTTC. The rearrangement joins TRBV20-1 to TRBJ2-5, with TRBD2 matching over 15 bases. Germline V gene lookup returns CDR1 DFQATT and CDR2 SNEGSKA (reference sequence). The CDR3 extends over 16 amino acids. Trimming cost V 7 bases and J 4 bases; bases outside gene matches: 10.

Only a few counts were recorded for this clonotype. This sequence joins TRBV12-3 or TRBV12-4 and TRBJ2-2; weak D call: TRBD2 (6 bases). V gave up 3 bases and J gave up 7 bases, with 12 bases separating them. This CDR3 spans 14 amino acids. The CDR3 loop is CASSLHGGGGELFF. CDR3 bases: TGTGCCAGCAGTTTGCACGGGGGAGGCGGGGAGCTGTTTTTT.

About this clonotype: This may come from a read error, since a much larger clone is one base off. The DNA for the CDR3 is TGTGCCAGCAGCCCCGGGACAGCAGGCTCCTATAATTCACCCCTCCACTTT. The encoded protein is CASSPGTAGSYNSPLHF. The J gene is TRBJ1-6, the V gene TRBV5-8; 7 bases are a match to TRBD1. The V segment lost 4 bases and the J segment 0 bases; nucleotides outside the gene matches: 7. Per the germline V gene, CDR1 is SGHTS and CDR2 is YDEGEE. This CDR3 spans 17 amino acids.

CDR3 sequence (DNA): TGCAGCGTTGAAGACAAGAACGAGAGCTCCGAGCAGTACTTC. Protein sequence: CSVEDKNESSEQYF. This chain joins TRBV29-1 and TRBJ2-7; D call uncertain. V was clipped by 0 bases and J by 6 bases, with 15 bases between them. The germline V gene has CDR1 SQVTM and CDR2 ANQGSEA. The CDR3 covers 14 residues.

This clonotype was counted a few times. The chain employs TRBV15 and TRBJ2-1, with D possibly TRBD2 on 5 matching bases. Germline loops: CDR1 LNHNV, CDR2 YYDKDF (reference sequence). This CDR3 region has 16 residues. V lost 5 bases and J lost 0, with 14 bases in between. CDR3 nucleotides: TGTGCCACCAGCCCCAGGACTTTAAGCTCCTACAATGAGCAGTTCTTC. As protein: CATSPRTLSSYNEQFF.

This clonotype came up a few times. V is TRBV20-1 and J is TRBJ2-3, with TRBD2 matching 8 bases. CDR3 length: 13 residues. Germline CDR1 DFQATT, CDR2 SNEGSKA (reference sequence). The V gene end was trimmed by 6 bases and the J gene end by 3 bases; junction bases not matched to a gene: 5. Written as DNA, the CDR3 is TGCAGTGCCGAAGGCGGGAGGACAGATACGCAGTATTTT. The encoded protein is CSAEGGRTDTQYF.

This clonotype was observed many times. This chain uses TRBV20-1 with TRBJ1-5; D is possibly TRBD1 (6 bases). V was pared by 2 bases and J by 3 bases, with 11 bases between. The CDR3 covers 14 residues. Germline V gives CDR1 DFQATT, CDR2 SNEGSKA (reference sequence). The CDR3 reads CSARMGADNQPQHF. For the CDR3, the DNA is TGCAGTGCTAGAATGGGGGCGGACAATCAGCCCCAGCATTTT.

For this clonotype: This CDR3 is missing its conserved last phenylalanine or tryptophan, likely due to a read error. J is TRBJ2-2 and V is TRBV7-2; a possible D gene is TRBD2 (5 bases). In germline, CDR1 is SGHTA, CDR2 FQGNSA. With 6 bases removed from V and 6 bases from J, the gap between germline ends came to 11 bases. The CDR3 is made up of 13 amino acids. CDR3 DNA sequence: TGTGCCAGCAGACGCGACGGGGCCGGGGAGCTGTTTTCT. Amino acids: CASRRDGAGELFS.

The chain has TRBV11-2 and TRBJ1-1; 7 nucleotides match TRBD1. This CDR3 contains 15 residues. V gave up 6 bases and J gave up 1 base; unmatched junction bases: 8. Per the germline V gene, CDR1 is SGHAT and CDR2 is FQNNGV. The CDR3 loop is CASSPATGWNTEAFF. CDR3 nucleotide sequence: TGTGCCAGCAGTCCAGCGACAGGGTGGAACACTGAAGCTTTCTTT.

V and J are TRBV6-5 and TRBJ2-5; weak D call: TRBD1 (5 bases). Germline V gene data show CDR1 as MNHEY and CDR2 as SVGAGI. The CDR3 consists of 17 residues. With 6 bases removed from V and 1 base from J, the gap between germline ends came to 21 bases. The CDR3 DNA is TGTGCCAGCAGCCCCCTCGGACACCTAAACTTCCAAGAGACCCAGTACTTC. As protein: CASSPLGHLNFQETQYF.

This rearrangement joins TRBV7-3 to TRBJ2-7; D tentatively fits TRBD1 or TRBD2 (6 bases each). The CDR3 is 17 amino acids. V lost 5 bases, J lost 7 bases, and 27 bases lay in between. Germline CDR1 SGHTA, CDR2 FQGTGA. The CDR3 loop is CASSRQTTGLSGREQYF. As DNA, the CDR3 is TGTGCCAGCAGCCGGCAAACCACAGGGCTCTCTGGGAGGGAGCAGTACTTC.